This TCR beta chain was documented in a study of blood T cell repertoires in COVID-19. Study-level background: Sites across the United States, Italy and Spain contributed samples from acute and convalescent COVID-19. Sample material is recorded as cDNA or gDNA derived from T cells, B-cell-depleted T cells, or PBMCs.

This clone was seen once. From germline, CDR1 is SGHAT and CDR2 FQNNGV. The CDR3 has 15 residues. With V trimmed by 0 bases and J by 4 bases, 3 bases remained unmatched. Original handling: Estimates of nucleated cell counts were drawn from the amplification of reference gene primers. Clones were read by immunoSEQ multiplex PCR, and TCRdb kept only the in-frame ones, dropping some. For V, J and clone size, that table is used; D and trimming come from the DNA. The sample records 85,000 to 110,000 clones, about 90% being singletons. The source of this sequence is a human donor in a cohort sampled during active COVID-19. This chain links TRBV11-2 with TRBJ2-7; 10 bases agree with TRBD1. The sequenced sample was peripheral blood. CDR3 loop: CASSLEDRGSYEQYF. Written as DNA, the CDR3 is TGTGCCAGCAGCTTAGAGGACAGGGGGTCTTACGAGCAGTACTTC.